The 11 T cell receptor beta chains in this list originate from one sample, sequenced in a study of CD8+CD57+ T cells in acquired aplastic anemia (dated by TCRdb to the late 2010s). The reads were generated on an Illumina HiSeq 2000. Genomic DNA served as template for TCR beta VDJ combination and CDR3 sequence profiling. The raw public data were reprocessed by TCRdb itself: fastp quality trimming at Q25, MiXCR clonotype calling, in-frame beta chains only. Entries that share a CDR3 protein sequence are merged under the most common genes and DNA. This sample has 65,000 to 85,000 distinct CDR3 sequences in its table, and roughly half of those were observed once. The top ten clonotypes cover approximately 8.6% of the sample. The sample comprised sorted CD4+, CD8+, or CD8+CD57+ T cells (not recorded which) from PBMCs. The receptors were sampled from a human donor in good health, serving as a control.

This clonotype has a handful of counts. A junction boundary mismatches the germline segment, possibly from a read error. The chain employs TRBV2 and TRBJ1-1; tentatively, D is TRBD1 (5 bases). This CDR3 spans 14 amino acids. Germline CDR1 SNHLY, CDR2 FYNNEI. The CDR3 sequence: CASGGSRTGTEALF. In DNA form, the CDR3 reads TGTGCCAGCGGGGGTTCCAGGACGGGGACTGAAGCTCTCTTT.

This clonotype has just one count. The chain employs TRBV2 and TRBJ2-3, with TRBD2 matching over 12 bases. The CDR3 totals 15 residues. CDR1 is SNHLY, CDR2 FYNNEI, per germline. The V and J ends lost 5 bases and 6 bases, in that order; junction bases with no gene match: 6. CDR3 sequence: CASSLTSGGRDTQYF. The CDR3 nucleotides read TGTGCCAGCAGTTTGACTAGCGGGGGCAGGGATACGCAGTATTTT. The entire variable domain, with the rest obtained from reference TRBV2 and TRBJ2-3, is as follows: EPEVTQTPSHQVTQMGQEVILRCVPISNHLYFYWYRQILGQKVEFLVSFYNNEISEKSEIFDDQFSVERPDGSNFTLKIRSTKLEDSAMYFCASSLTSGGRDTQYFGPGTRLTVL.

This clonotype was found once. The chain couples TRBV6-1 to TRBJ1-2; D unclear. The CDR3 length is 13 residues. V lost 6 bases, J lost 0 bases, and 8 bases lay in between. Germline assignment: CDR1 MNHNS and CDR2 SASEGT. Here the CDR3 DNA reads TGTGCCAGCAGAGGATCGGCTAACTATGGCTACACCTTC. It codes for CASRGSANYGYTF.

This clonotype has a count of ten or more. V gene TRBV4-2 combines with J gene TRBJ2-7; tentative D call: TRBD2 (6 bases). The CDR3 spans 16 residues. Germline V gives CDR1 LGHNA, CDR2 YNFKEQ. The V and J ends lost 0 bases and 3 bases respectively, with 15 bases between them. CDR3 nucleotide sequence: TGTGCCAGCAGCCAAGATGGGGGGACCATGCGCTACGAGCAGTACTTC. This sequence encodes CASSQDGGTMRYEQYF.

The chain recombines TRBV2 with TRBJ2-7; D possibly corresponds to TRBD1 (7 bases). The ends were cut back, 3 bases at V and 4 bases at J, with 16 bases in the middle. Germline V gene sequence: CDR1 SNHLY, CDR2 FYNNEI. This CDR3 has 15 residues. CDR3 sequence (DNA): TGTGCCAGCAGTGATATGCAGGGGGGTTTTTACGAGCAGTACTTC. Translating it yields CASSDMQGGFYEQYF.

The chain couples TRBV27 to TRBJ1-4, with 7 bases identical to TRBD1. The CDR3 is 14 amino acids. With 6 bases clipped from V and 5 bases from J, the junction kept 6 bases outside the gene matches. Germline CDR1 reads MNHEY; CDR2 reads SMNVEV (reference sequence). In DNA, the CDR3 is TGTGCCAGCAGACGGACAGGAGGAAATGAAAAACTGTTTTTT. Encoded protein: CASRRTGGNEKLFF. The variable domain in full, completed from reference TRBV27 and TRBJ1-4, reads EAQVTQNPRYLITVTGKKLTVTCSQNMNHEYMSWYRQDPGLGLRQIYYSMNVEVTDKGDVPEGYKVSRKEKRNFPLILESPSPNQTSLYFCASRRTGGNEKLFFGSGTQLSVL.

There are many counts of this clonotype. The V gene is TRBV29-1, the J gene TRBJ2-7, with 11 bases fitting TRBD1. J gave up 6 bases and V 7 bases, and 8 bases lay outside the gene matches. Germline V gene data show CDR1 as SQVTM and CDR2 as ANQGSEA. The CDR3 length is 13 residues. The CDR3 loop is CSARTGGAGEQYF. DNA for the CDR3: TGCAGCGCAAGGACAGGGGGCGCGGGCGAGCAGTACTTC.

The J gene is TRBJ2-7, the V gene TRBV11-1; D remains ambiguous. CDR3 length: 16 residues. Germline V gene sequence: CDR1 SGHAT, CDR2 FQDESV (reference sequence). V lost 4 bases and J 3 bases, leaving 19 bases between the germline ends. The chain's CDR3 is CASSYHRAVPVYEQYF. CDR3 DNA: TGTGCCAGCAGCTACCATAGGGCCGTCCCGGTCTACGAGCAGTACTTC. Drawing the rest from reference TRBV11-1 and TRBJ2-7, the complete variable domain is EAEVAQSPRYKITEKSQAVAFWCDPISGHATLYWYRQILGQGPELLVQFQDESVVDDSQLPKDRFSAERLKGVDSTLKIQPAELGDSAMYLCASSYHRAVPVYEQYFGPGTRLTVT.

The chain employs TRBV29-1 and TRBJ1-1; D is ambiguous. Trimming stripped 7 bases from V and 1 base from J, with 4 bases between. CDR3 length: 10 amino acids. Germline V CDR1 and CDR2: SQVTM, ANQGSEA. This CDR3 reads CSAENTEAFF. In DNA form, the CDR3 reads TGCAGCGCCGAGAACACTGAAGCTTTCTTT. The complete variable domain, with remaining parts taken from reference TRBV29-1 and TRBJ1-1, reads SAVISQKPSRDICQRGTSLTIQCQVDSQVTMMFWYRQQPGQSLTLIATANQGSEATYESGFVIDKFPISRPNLTFSTLTVSNMSPEDSSIYLCSAENTEAFFGQGTRLTVV.

The J gene is TRBJ1-1, the V gene TRBV20-1; 10 bases match TRBD1. This CDR3 has 14 amino acids. Germline loops: CDR1 DFQATT, CDR2 SNEGSKA (reference sequence). Unmatched junction bases numbered 3, after V lost 2 bases and J lost 3 bases. The chain's CDR3 is CSARRGTGDTEAFF. The CDR3 bases are TGCAGTGCTAGACGCGGGACAGGGGACACTGAAGCTTTCTTT.

This chain connects TRBV20-1 to TRBJ2-7; 8 bases fit TRBD2. The CDR3 runs 15 residues. CDR1 is DFQATT and CDR2 is SNEGSKA in the germline V gene (reference sequence). The ends lost 3 bases at V and 2 bases at J; junction bases unmatched: 9. The DNA of the CDR3 is TGCAGTGCTAGTACTACACGAGCGGGGGCCTACGAGCAGTACTTC. Translation: CSASTTRAGAYEQYF.